This entry lists 20 T cell receptor beta chains sequenced from one sample in a study of radiotherapy plus CTLA-4 blockade in lung cancer. Produced via immunoSEQ multiplex PCR; TCRdb's table is partial and in-frame only. The profile shows about 120,000 clones, 70% to 90% of them singletons. The starting material was peripheral blood, obtained from a patient treated with radiotherapy plus ipilimumab. Source of these receptors: a human donor with non-small cell lung cancer that progressed on radiotherapy plus ipilimumab.

This clone was recorded a few times. The chain is built from TRBV2 and TRBJ2-5; TRBD2 is a possible D gene (5 bases). CDR3 length equals 12 residues. CDR1 and CDR2 (germline): SNHLY, FYNNEI. V was trimmed by 10 bases and J by 3 bases, leaving 12 bases between them. Here the CDR3 reads CATGREEETQYF. The CDR3 DNA reads as TGTGCCACAGGACGGGAAGAAGAGACCCAGTACTTC.

This clone was seen more than once but under ten times. The genes are TRBV7-9 and TRBJ2-1; the D is unclear. This CDR3 has 13 amino acids. Germline-derived CDR1 and CDR2 are SEHNR and FQNEAQ (reference sequence). The V end lost 5 bases, the J end lost 4 bases, and 9 bases lay between the germline ends. CDR3 nucleotide sequence: TGTGCCAGCAGCGCCTCCGGATACAATGAGCAGTTCTTC. Protein product: CASSASGYNEQFF.

CDR3 region: CASSNTGDSEQFF. As DNA, the CDR3 is TGTGCCAGCAGCAACACAGGGGACAGTGAGCAGTTCTTC. V usage is TRBV7-3 and J usage is TRBJ2-1; 7 nucleotides line up with TRBD1. This CDR3 has 13 amino acids. Trimming removed 5 bases from V and 9 bases from J; junction bases left unmatched: 7. Germline values: CDR1 SGHTA, CDR2 FQGTGA.

V usage is TRBV7-9 and J usage is TRBJ2-1, with 9 bases fitting TRBD2. The germline gives CDR1 SEHNR, CDR2 FQNEAQ (reference sequence). This CDR3 has 15 amino acids. After removal of 2 bases from V and 5 bases from J, the junction contained 4 bases not matched to a gene. In DNA, the CDR3 is TGTGCCAGCAGCTTAATGACTAGCGGAAACAATGAGCAGTTCTTC. It is translated as CASSLMTSGNNEQFF.

This sequence joins TRBV7-6 and TRBJ2-3, with 8 positions matching TRBD2. Germline CDR1 SGHVS, CDR2 FNYEAQ. V trimming: 3 bases; J trimming: 2 bases; junction bases outside the gene matches: 19. This CDR3 comprises 20 residues. CDR3 amino acids: CASSFRPGGPGSLVTDTQYF. In DNA, the CDR3 is TGTGCCAGCAGCTTTCGTCCGGGAGGGCCGGGGAGTTTAGTCACAGATACGCAGTATTTT.

The V and J genes are TRBV19 and TRBJ1-6; perhaps TRBD1 as D (6 bases). V gave up 3 bases and J gave up 10 bases, with 22 bases separating them. CDR3 length: 17 residues. Germline V gene lookup returns CDR1 LNHDA and CDR2 SQIVND (reference sequence). Written as DNA, the CDR3 is TGTGCCAGTAGTATTAATCCAGGGGCAGGTACCGGGTCACCCCTCCACTTT. Translation: CASSINPGAGTGSPLHF.

The genes are TRBV7-9 and TRBJ2-7; D unresolved. CDR3 length equals 13 residues. Trimming removed 3 bases from V and 2 bases from J, with 8 bases in between. Germline CDR1 SEHNR, CDR2 FQNEAQ (reference sequence). CDR3 protein: CASSFDLAYEQYF. The CDR3 nucleotides read TGTGCCAGCAGCTTTGACCTAGCCTACGAGCAGTACTTC. Variable domain in full (rest from reference TRBV7-9 and TRBJ2-7): DTGVSQNPRHKITKRGQNVTFRCDPISEHNRLYWYRQTLGQGPEFLTYFQNEAQLEKSRLLSDRFSAERPKGSFSTLEIQRTEQGDSAMYLCASSFDLAYEQYFGPGTRLTVT.

This sequence joins TRBV28 and TRBJ1-2, with D maybe TRBD1 (5 bases). The germline V gene encodes CDR1 MDHEN and CDR2 SYDVKM. This CDR3 is built from 14 residues. Trimming removed 5 bases from V and 4 bases from J, with 14 bases in between. The CDR3 DNA reads as TGTGCCAGCAGTATCTCCGGGGGGGTCTATGGCTACACCTTC. Protein: CASSISGGVYGYTF.

The rearrangement joins TRBV27 to TRBJ2-7; 8 positions match TRBD2. The CDR3 consists of 15 residues. Unmatched junction bases numbered 14, after V lost 4 bases and J lost 9 bases. Per germline, CDR1 MNHEY and CDR2 SMNVEV (reference sequence). Here the CDR3 reads CASSSTGASGGRQYF. The CDR3 nucleotides read TGTGCCAGCAGTTCAACCGGGGCCAGCGGGGGTAGGCAGTACTTC.

This rearrangement joins TRBV7-8 to TRBJ2-1, with 8 bases identical to TRBD1. Trimming at V came to 1 base and at J to 8 bases, leaving 1 base not matched to a gene. The CDR3 loop spans 13 amino acids. Looked up from germline, CDR1 is SGHVS and CDR2 is FQNEAQ. The CDR3 is CASSLGGQDEQFF. The CDR3 nucleotides read TGTGCCAGCAGCTTAGGGGGACAGGATGAGCAGTTCTTC.

The chain joins TRBV11-2 to TRBJ2-5, with D hard to call. There are 14 residues in the CDR3. Germline V gene sequence: CDR1 SGHAT, CDR2 FQNNGV. V lost 1 base and J 1 base, leaving 7 bases between the germline ends. This chain's CDR3 is CASSLGWGQETQYF. In nucleotides, the CDR3 is TGTGCCAGCAGCTTAGGATGGGGCCAAGAGACCCAGTACTTC.

V and J are TRBV7-8 and TRBJ1-1, with D possibly matching TRBD1 (6 bases). V shed 1 base and J shed 0 bases, with 12 bases lying between them. This CDR3 has 16 residues. CDR1 is SGHVS and CDR2 is FQNEAQ in the germline V gene. In DNA, the CDR3 is TGTGCCAGCAGCTTAGTTTCGGGGGCTCTGAACACTGAAGCTTTCTTT. It yields the protein CASSLVSGALNTEAFF.

The chain employs TRBV7-9 and TRBJ2-3; D gene unclear. Trimming cost V 4 bases and J 3 bases, with 14 bases left between them. CDR3 size: 15 residues. Looked up from germline, CDR1 is SEHNR and CDR2 is FQNEAQ (reference sequence). The CDR3 region is CASSSHARTTDTQYF. The CDR3 DNA is TGTGCCAGCAGCTCACACGCCCGGACGACAGATACGCAGTATTTT.

The rearrangement uses TRBV25-1 and TRBJ1-2; D possibly corresponds to TRBD1 (6 bases). Germline values: CDR1 MGHDK, CDR2 SYGVNS. V shed 2 bases and J shed 4 bases, with 8 bases lying between them. This CDR3 has 13 amino acids. The CDR3 DNA reads as TGTGCCAGCAGTGAACAACAGGGCTATGGCTACACCTTC. Protein: CASSEQQGYGYTF.

This clone appeared a single time. The V gene is TRBV13, the J gene TRBJ1-4; no reliable D call. This CDR3 has 14 amino acids. The ends were cut back, 2 bases at V and 2 bases at J, with 6 bases in the middle. Per the germline V gene, CDR1 is PRHDT and CDR2 is FYEKMQ (reference sequence). The CDR3 DNA follows: TGTGCCAGCAGCTTACAGGCTACTAATGAAAAACTGTTTTTT. Encoded protein: CASSLQATNEKLFF.

This clone was observed a single time. The chain combines TRBV5-6 with TRBJ1-2; 7 bases map to TRBD1. The CDR3 covers 16 residues. Germline loops: CDR1 SGHDT, CDR2 YYEEEE. Germline trimming cut 4 bases from V and 7 bases from J; bases unmatched to any gene: 16. The chain's CDR3 is CASSPQGSSSRGGYTF. The CDR3 nucleotides are TGTGCCAGCAGCCCACAGGGGTCAAGTTCCCGGGGTGGCTACACCTTC.

The J gene is TRBJ1-2, the V gene TRBV7-9, with D unresolved. The germline V gene has CDR1 SEHNR and CDR2 FQNEAQ (reference sequence). V was cut by 0 bases and J by 5 bases, with 10 bases left in between. There are 14 residues in the CDR3. The CDR3 is CASSLAGRQYGYTF. The DNA for the CDR3 is TGTGCCAGCAGCTTAGCGGGTCGGCAATATGGCTACACCTTC.

The rearrangement links TRBV5-1 to TRBJ2-3; TRBD2 might be the D (6 bases). The V gene's germline CDR1 is SGHRS and CDR2 YFSETQ. This CDR3 has 16 residues. Trimming pared 5 bases from V and 0 bases from J, leaving 16 bases between. The CDR3 region has the DNA TGCGCCAGCAGGGTAGGGACTTACACTAGCACAGATACGCAGTATTTT. As protein: CASRVGTYTSTDTQYF.

This clone was picked up one time. CDR3 coding DNA: TGTGCCAGCAGCCTTCGACTAGCGGGGCCCCATTACACAGATACGCAGTATTTT. Protein sequence: CASSLRLAGPHYTDTQYF. The J gene is TRBJ2-3, the V gene TRBV7-8; 11 nucleotides agree with TRBD2. The CDR3 has 18 residues. CDR1 is SGHVS and CDR2 is FQNEAQ in the germline V gene. V was pared by 5 bases and J by 2 bases, with 12 bases of the junction left unmatched.

The chain recombines TRBV6-1 with TRBJ2-3; a weak D match, TRBD2 (6 bases). The germline gives CDR1 MNHNS, CDR2 SASEGT. Trimming removed 0 bases from V and 6 bases from J, with 16 bases in between. The length of the CDR3 is 16 residues. The CDR3 loop reads CASSEARRGQVDTQYF. The DNA for the CDR3 is TGTGCCAGCAGTGAAGCGCGGCGGGGTCAGGTCGATACGCAGTATTTT.